This TCR beta chain was recorded in a study of blood T cell repertoires in COVID-19. About the study: The study drew acute and convalescent COVID-19 samples from the United States, Italy and Spain.

V lost 5 bases and J lost 6; bases outside the gene matches: 8. The germline V gene encodes CDR1 SGHTA and CDR2 FQGNSA. The CDR3 covers 16 residues. This table comes from immunoSEQ multiplex PCR, and its TCRdb copy is limited to in-frame clones, with some not included. The repertoire holds approximately 140,000 clones, with 65% to 85% as singletons. This clone was picked up one time. The clonotype originates from a man in his sixties with active or convalescent COVID-19. Sequencing input: peripheral blood. J is TRBJ2-3 and V is TRBV7-2, with TRBD2 matching 13 bases. Written as DNA, the CDR3 is TGTGCCAGCAGCCCGCGGACTAGCGGGAGTCCCGATACGCAGTATTTT. Its protein product is CASSPRTSGSPDTQYF.